The rows below give T cell receptor beta chains drawn from one sample of a study of T cell repertoires in cytomegalovirus infection. Using its own MiXCR run on the reads, TCRdb lists one record per CDR3 protein. The sample yields a few hundred thousand distinct CDR3 sequences, around 15% seen once. The sample consisted of CD8+ T cells from PBMCs. The receptors were sampled from a human donor in good health (CMV status not recorded). Some clones in this sample may be carry-over from other donors' samples. The CDR3 runs from the conserved cysteine through the conserved F or W. The D gene is left open where the match is weak. Expanded clones get a size class; other rows say once, few or many, or leave the size out.

d_call,j_call,clone_size,v_call,cdr3_aa,cdr3_nt
NA,TRBJ2-1,many,TRBV4-1,CASSLTRSSYNEQFF,TGCGCCAGCAGCCTGACTAGGAGCTCCTACAATGAGCAGTTCTTC
NA,TRBJ2-7,few,TRBV4-1,CASSERARDEQYF,TGCGCCAGCAGCGAAAGGGCCAGGGACGAGCAGTACTTC
NA,TRBJ2-3,few,TRBV11-2,CASSPEGVYGTQYF,TGTGCCAGCAGCCCGGAGGGGGTGTACGGTACGCAGTATTTT
NA,TRBJ1-6,NA,TRBV10-3,CAISEWGRDNNSPLHF,TGTGCCATCAGTGAGTGGGGCAGGGATAATAATTCACCCCTCCACTTT
NA,TRBJ1-1,NA,TRBV20-1,CSAWDIQVDAFF,TGCAGTGCCTGGGACATCCAAGTTGACGCTTTCTTT
TRBD2,TRBJ2-3,NA,TRBV28,CASSQAGLSATDTQYF,TGTGCCAGCAGCCAAGCGGGGCTCAGCGCCACAGATACGCAGTATTTT
NA,TRBJ1-1,many,TRBV7-2,CASSARSLTALNTEAFF,TGTGCCAGCAGCGCCCGGTCTTTGACGGCCCTCAACACTGAAGCTTTCTTT
TRBD1,TRBJ1-4,NA,TRBV6-5,CASSTGQGATNEKLFF,TGTGCCAGCAGTACTGGACAGGGAGCAACTAATGAAAAACTGTTTTTT
NA,TRBJ1-4,many,TRBV12-3/TRBV12-4,CASSLGDEKLFF,TGTGCCAGCAGTTTGGGGGATGAAAAACTGTTTTTT
NA,TRBJ2-2,few,TRBV2,CASTVESPYGGELFF,TGTGCCAGCACGGTAGAGAGCCCTTACGGCGGGGAGCTGTTTTTT
NA,TRBJ1-1,many,TRBV7-2,CASMLTGTPLGSAFF,TGTGCCAGCATGTTGACCGGGACCCCCCTCGGCTCAGCTTTCTTT
TRBD1,TRBJ1-4,many,TRBV7-8,CASSFLPGQQLGTNEKLFF,TGTGCCAGCAGCTTTCTACCGGGACAGCAATTGGGAACTAATGAAAAACTGTTTTTT
NA,TRBJ2-7,NA,TRBV20-1,CSVQPGVSYEQYF,TGCAGTGTCCAACCCGGGGTCTCCTACGAGCAGTACTTC
NA,TRBJ2-2,few,TRBV6-5,CASSYLHTGELFF,TGTGCCAGCAGTTACTTGCATACCGGGGAGCTGTTTTTT
TRBD2,TRBJ2-1,NA,TRBV5-6,CASSYIAGVYNEQFF,TGTGCCAGCAGCTACATAGCGGGGGTCTACAATGAGCAGTTCTTC
NA,TRBJ1-2,many,TRBV6-1,CASRNRDTYGYTF,TGTGCCAGCAGAAACCGGGACACTTATGGCTACACCTTC
NA,TRBJ2-1,many,TRBV7-8,CASSLTASQSYNEQFF,TGTGCCAGCAGCTTAACGGCTAGCCAATCCTACAATGAGCAGTTCTTC
TRBD2,TRBJ2-3,many,TRBV12-3/TRBV12-4,CASSLYPASGGAIADTQYF,TGTGCCAGCAGTTTATACCCCGCTAGCGGGGGGGCCATCGCAGATACGCAGTATTTT
NA,TRBJ2-7,NA,TRBV19,CASSIHSTAYEQYF,TGTGCCAGTAGTATACATTCTACGGCCTACGAGCAGTACTTC
NA,TRBJ2-6,NA,TRBV11-2,CASSLNGGDSSGANVLTF,TGTGCCAGCAGCTTAAACGGGGGGGACAGCTCTGGGGCCAACGTCCTGACTTTC
TRBD1,TRBJ1-2,many,TRBV2,CASSDLDRAGDYGYTF,TGTGCCAGCAGTGATTTGGACAGGGCGGGTGACTATGGCTACACCTTC
NA,TRBJ2-3,few,TRBV28,CASSPRAPSPTDTQYF,TGTGCCAGCAGTCCTCGGGCCCCCAGCCCCACAGATACGCAGTATTTT
NA,TRBJ2-7,few,TRBV2,CASSEPTGGSDEQYF,TGTGCCAGCAGTGAACCGACTGGGGGGAGCGACGAGCAGTACTTC
NA,TRBJ2-1,many,TRBV20-1,CSATPTEIISYNEQFF,TGCAGTGCTACCCCGACAGAGATAATCTCCTACAATGAGCAGTTCTTC
NA,TRBJ1-1,NA,TRBV15,CATSGDRAMNTEAFF,TGTGCCACCAGCGGAGATCGGGCAATGAACACTGAAGCTTTCTTT
NA,TRBJ1-1,many,TRBV6-5,CASSYAGVAGEAFF,TGTGCCAGCAGTTATGCGGGGGTGGCAGGTGAAGCTTTCTTT
NA,TRBJ1-1,few,TRBV5-6,CASSWTDKEAFF,TGTGCCAGCAGCTGGACAGACAAAGAAGCTTTCTTT
NA,TRBJ1-5,NA,TRBV15,CATSRAGRGSKQPQHF,TGTGCCACCAGCAGGGCAGGGAGAGGGAGCAAACAGCCCCAGCATTTT
TRBD1,TRBJ1-1,many,TRBV29-1,CSVDAGQVMNTEAFF,TGCAGCGTTGACGCGGGACAGGTAATGAACACTGAAGCTTTCTTT
NA,TRBJ2-1,NA,TRBV19,CASSIAFRDSYNEQFF,TGTGCCAGTAGTATAGCATTCAGGGATTCCTACAATGAGCAGTTCTTC